Each of the 27 T cell receptor beta chains below was sequenced from the same sample in a study of cytomegalovirus exposure and HLA in healthy donors. A multiplex PCR was run with 60 Vbeta primers and 13 Jbeta primers. Repertoires were generated with immunoSEQ multiplex PCR, while TCRdb's copy carries only in-frame clones and drops some. The data hold about 160,000 clones, with around 75% observed a single time. Sequenced material: PBMCs. These receptor sequences come from a woman in her forties or fifties in good health and CMV-seropositive.

V gene TRBV27 combines with J gene TRBJ2-6; the match to TRBD1 covers 9 bases. The CDR3 consists of 16 residues. Germline loops: CDR1 MNHEY, CDR2 SMNVEV (reference sequence). V lost 5 bases to trimming and J lost 0 bases; unmatched junction nucleotides: 2. The CDR3 nucleotides are TGTGCCAGCAGTCTGACAGGGGGCTCTGGGGCCAACGTCCTGACTTTC. Its protein is CASSLTGGSGANVLTF.

The genes are TRBV7-9 and TRBJ1-3, with D perhaps matching TRBD1 (5 bases). With 5 bases removed from V and 0 bases from J, the gap between germline ends came to 14 bases. CDR1 is SEHNR, CDR2 FQNEAQ, per germline (reference sequence). The CDR3 sequence is 16 residues long. CDR3 region: CASSLRGQSSGNTIYF. The CDR3 bases are TGTGCCAGCAGCCTTAGGGGTCAATCCTCTGGAAACACCATATATTTT.

The V call is TRBV9, the J call TRBJ2-7, with D tentatively TRBD2 (6 bases). The CDR3 runs 15 residues. The germline gives CDR1 SGDLS, CDR2 YYNGEE. Trimming removed 0 bases at V and 7 bases at J, with 17 bases between. CDR3 DNA: TGTGCCAGCAGCGTAGATGACGGAACCGCGGGGGAGCAGTACTTC. Its protein product is CASSVDDGTAGEQYF.

In this sample, this clone turned up a few times. The genes are TRBV15 and TRBJ1-2, with 7 bases matching TRBD1. CDR1 is LNHNV and CDR2 is YYDKDF in the germline V gene (reference sequence). After removal of 1 base from V and 6 bases from J, the junction contained 17 bases not matched to a gene. This CDR3 spans 18 amino acids. CDR3 loop: CATSRGSFAGTEGNGYTF. DNA of the CDR3: TGTGCCACCAGCAGAGGTTCGTTTGCCGGGACAGAGGGGAATGGCTACACCTTC.

Here the CDR3 reads CASSLNNYEQYF. For the CDR3, the DNA is TGTGCCAGCAGCTTAAACAACTACGAGCAGTACTTC. The genes are TRBV5-4 and TRBJ2-7; unclear D gene. This CDR3 is 12 amino acids long. Trimming pared 2 bases from V and 3 bases from J, leaving 6 bases between. Germline CDR1 reads SGHNT; CDR2 reads YYREEE (reference sequence).

V usage is TRBV6-5 and J usage is TRBJ1-3; perhaps TRBD1 as D (6 bases). Germline V gene data show CDR1 as MNHEY and CDR2 as SVGAGI. There are 16 residues in the CDR3. With 4 bases removed from V and 0 bases from J, the gap between germline ends came to 13 bases. Written as DNA, the CDR3 is TGTGCCAGCAGTTCCCCGGGACACTCCTCTGGAAACACCATATATTTT. Protein product: CASSSPGHSSGNTIYF.

This clone occurred once. Other DNA sequences in this sample translate to the same CDR3. The CDR3, as DNA: TGTGCCAGCACGGGACAGGGACACACCGGGGAGCTGTTTTTT. It translates to CASTGQGHTGELFF. The rearrangement uses TRBV2 and TRBJ2-2; 9 bases align to TRBD1. CDR3 size: 14 residues. With V trimmed by 7 bases and J by 3 bases, 3 bases remained unmatched. Looked up from germline, CDR1 is SNHLY and CDR2 is FYNNEI.

V is TRBV7-9 and J is TRBJ2-5; TRBD2 matches at 9 bases. Germline trimming cut 1 base from V and 5 bases from J; bases unmatched to any gene: 8. This CDR3 comprises 16 residues. CDR1 and CDR2 from the germline V gene are SEHNR and FQNEAQ (reference sequence). DNA of the CDR3: TGTGCCAGCAGCTTAGTTTTGCGGGGGGGCCCGGAGACCCAGTACTTC. Translating gives CASSLVLRGGPETQYF.

The chain carries TRBV7-2 and TRBJ2-7; D gene unclear. The CDR3 is 14 amino acids. Trimming took 1 base from V and 7 from J, leaving 14 bases between them. Looked up from germline, CDR1 is SGHTA and CDR2 is FQGNSA. CDR3 protein: CASSLEPFGQEQYF. In DNA, the CDR3 is TGTGCCAGCAGCTTAGAACCGTTTGGCCAAGAGCAGTACTTC.

J is TRBJ2-5 and V is TRBV5-1, with TRBD1 matching 7 bases. V dropped 4 bases and J dropped 5; count of bases not matched to a gene: 11. CDR1 is SGHRS, CDR2 YFSETQ, per germline. This CDR3 spans 15 amino acids. CDR3 sequence reads: CASSKGQALLETQYF. The DNA of the CDR3 is TGCGCCAGCAGCAAAGGACAGGCCCTGTTGGAGACCCAGTACTTC.

This chain joins TRBV9 and TRBJ2-7; 9 positions match TRBD1. This CDR3 contains 15 residues. Germline assignment: CDR1 SGDLS and CDR2 YYNGEE. V trimming: 0 bases; J trimming: 1 base; junction bases outside the gene matches: 2. CDR3 loop: CASSVEGTGSYEQYF. The CDR3, as DNA: TGTGCCAGCAGCGTAGAAGGGACAGGGTCCTACGAGCAGTACTTC.

This chain joins TRBV2 and TRBJ2-1, with 12 bases matching TRBD2. J gave up 9 bases and V 3 bases, and 12 bases lay outside the gene matches. Germline values: CDR1 SNHLY, CDR2 FYNNEI. The length of the CDR3 is 17 residues. The CDR3 protein is CASSDSSLAGGQAEQFF. CDR3 DNA: TGTGCCAGCAGTGATTCGTCGCTAGCGGGGGGGCAGGCTGAGCAGTTCTTC.

The chain recombines TRBV7-9 with TRBJ1-3, with TRBD1 as a possible D gene (5 bases). The CDR3 loop spans 15 amino acids. Germline CDR1 is SEHNR and CDR2 is FQNEAQ (reference sequence). V was shortened by 1 base and J by 6 bases, with 13 bases between the two germline ends. The DNA of the CDR3 is TGTGCCAGCAGCTTAGTTTCCAGGGTGGAAAACACCATATATTTT. It codes for CASSLVSRVENTIYF.

The V gene is TRBV10-3, the J gene TRBJ1-1; 7 nucleotides agree with TRBD1. CDR1 is ENHRY, CDR2 SYGVKD, per germline. With 4 bases clipped from V and 6 bases from J, the junction kept 5 bases outside the gene matches. CDR3 length: 13 residues. CDR3 nucleotide sequence: TGTGCCATCAGTGTTTCCGGGACAGCTGAAGCTTTCTTT. It encodes CAISVSGTAEAFF.

The chain has TRBV5-6 and TRBJ1-1; maybe TRBD1 (5 bases). The ends were cut back, 4 bases at V and 4 bases at J, with 14 bases in the middle. The CDR3 is 14 amino acids. The germline gives CDR1 SGHDT, CDR2 YYEEEE. The CDR3 nucleotides are TGTGCCAGCAGCCTAACGGGGGAGGGCACTGAAGCTTTCTTT. Translation gives CASSLTGEGTEAFF.

For the CDR3, the DNA is TGTGCCAGCAGCTCCCGACAGGGGGCTTTTTATAATTCACCCCTCCACTTT. Translated, it gives CASSSRQGAFYNSPLHF. This chain uses TRBV13 with TRBJ1-6; 10 nucleotides agree with TRBD1. This CDR3 has 17 residues. The ends lost 4 bases at V and 4 bases at J; junction bases unmatched: 7. Germline CDR1 is PRHDT and CDR2 is FYEKMQ (reference sequence).

The V gene is TRBV18, the J gene TRBJ2-1, with D possibly being TRBD1 (6 bases). Per germline, CDR1 KGHSH and CDR2 LQKENI. The CDR3 covers 13 residues. Trimming took 5 bases from V and 9 from J, leaving 14 bases between them. CDR3 in amino acids: CASSRAGDGEQFF. The CDR3 DNA is TGTGCCAGCTCAAGGGCAGGGGACGGTGAGCAGTTCTTC.

The chain is built from TRBV19 and TRBJ2-7; 7 bases agree with TRBD1. Trimming cost V 6 bases and J 2 bases; bases outside gene matches: 4. This CDR3 comprises 13 residues. CDR1 and CDR2 from the germline V gene are LNHDA and SQIVND (reference sequence). CDR3 loop: CASRQGPAYEQYF. The CDR3 region has the DNA TGTGCCAGTAGACAGGGGCCTGCCTACGAGCAGTACTTC.

The V gene is TRBV5-5, the J gene TRBJ1-3; D is undetermined. Germline lookup yields CDR1 SGHKS and CDR2 YYEKEE (reference sequence). V shed 0 bases and J shed 4 bases, with 8 bases lying between them. The CDR3 loop spans 14 amino acids. The CDR3 DNA is TGTGCCAGCAGCTTGGGCAGCGTAGGAAACACCATATATTTT. Amino acids: CASSLGSVGNTIYF. Full variable domain (remainder filled in from reference TRBV5-5 and TRBJ1-3): DAGVTQSPTHLIKTRGQQVTLRCSPISGHKSVSWYQQVLGQGPQFIFQYYEKEERGRGNFPDRFSARQFPNYSSELNVNALLLGDSALYLCASSLGSVGNTIYFGEGSWLTVV.

The chain carries TRBV5-1 and TRBJ1-2, with D perhaps matching TRBD1 (6 bases). V shed 4 bases and J shed 1 base, with 8 bases lying between them. The CDR3 spans 13 residues. In germline, CDR1 is SGHRS, CDR2 YFSETQ. This chain's CDR3 is CASSVDSNYGYTF. DNA for the CDR3: TGCGCCAGCAGCGTGGACAGTAACTATGGCTACACCTTC. The entire variable domain, with the rest obtained from reference TRBV5-1 and TRBJ1-2, is as follows: KAGVTQTPRYLIKTRGQQVTLSCSPISGHRSVSWYQQTPGQGLQFLFEYFSETQRNKGNFPGRFSGRQFSNSRSEMNVSTLELGDSALYLCASSVDSNYGYTFGSGTRLTVV.

V usage is TRBV5-1 and J usage is TRBJ2-2; D is perhaps TRBD2 (5 bases). Germline assignment: CDR1 SGHRS and CDR2 YFSETQ. The CDR3 runs 13 residues. The V end was cut by 0 bases, the J end by 7 bases, with 7 bases between. CDR3 residues: CASSLDAGGELFF. CDR3 coding DNA: TGCGCCAGCAGCTTGGACGCGGGCGGGGAGCTGTTTTTT.

The chain has TRBV19 and TRBJ2-7; TRBD1 agrees at 10 bases. CDR3 length: 15 residues. Germline V gene data show CDR1 as LNHDA and CDR2 as SQIVND (reference sequence). The V and J ends lost 6 bases and 6 bases, in that order; junction bases with no gene match: 11. CDR3 loop: CASSSPGDRGSEQYF. CDR3 nucleotides: TGTGCCAGTAGCTCCCCCGGGGACAGGGGAAGCGAGCAGTACTTC.

This chain links TRBV7-6 with TRBJ1-2; TRBD1 agrees at 8 bases. CDR1 and CDR2 (germline): SGHVS, FNYEAQ. The trim removed 5 bases at V and 5 bases at J, leaving 10 bases unmatched. This CDR3 is 15 amino acids long. CDR3 bases: TGTGCCAGCAGCCCGTCCGGACAGGGAGTTTATGGCTACACCTTC. Its protein is CASSPSGQGVYGYTF.

The rearrangement links TRBV14 to TRBJ1-6; 7 bases align to TRBD1. The CDR3 has 14 residues. Looked up from germline, CDR1 is SGHDN and CDR2 is FVKESK. Unmatched junction bases numbered 2, after V lost 3 bases and J lost 6 bases. CDR3 DNA: TGTGCCAGCAGCCAGCGACAGGGTAATTCACCCCTCCACTTT. It specifies CASSQRQGNSPLHF.

The chain uses TRBV27 and TRBJ1-4, with 7 bases fitting TRBD1. Per germline, CDR1 MNHEY and CDR2 SMNVEV (reference sequence). The CDR3 contains 14 residues. Unmatched junction bases numbered 8, after V lost 8 bases and J lost 5 bases. The CDR3: CASARDRENEKLFF. CDR3 bases: TGTGCCAGCGCCCGGGACAGAGAGAATGAAAAACTGTTTTTT.

This chain connects TRBV10-3 to TRBJ2-5; 9 bases are a match to TRBD1. Germline lookup yields CDR1 ENHRY and CDR2 SYGVKD. The V segment lost 9 bases and the J segment 7 bases; nucleotides outside the gene matches: 9. CDR3 length: 13 amino acids. CDR3 sequence reads: CAIRQGEAWTQYF. The CDR3 DNA reads TGTGCCATAAGACAGGGGGAGGCATGGACCCAGTACTTC.

The genes are TRBV4-2 and TRBJ1-5; D is unresolved. The CDR3 has 14 amino acids. V was clipped by 0 bases and J by 4 bases, with 7 bases between them. Germline values: CDR1 LGHNA, CDR2 YNFKEQ. The CDR3 region is CASSQDSGNQPQHF. Written as DNA, the CDR3 is TGTGCCAGCAGCCAAGACAGTGGTAATCAGCCCCAGCATTTT.